The source of this T cell receptor (beta chain) is a study of shared clonotypes between healthy human individuals. Method: immunoSEQ multiplex PCR; TCRdb's copy keeps in-frame clones and lacks some. The sample records 2 million to 2.5 million clones, about 93% being singletons. CDR3 length: 17 residues. V was clipped by 0 bases and J by 4 bases; unmatched bases: 11. Germline V gene sequence: CDR1 MNHEY, CDR2 SMNVEV (reference sequence). Terminally differentiated effector memory CD45RA+ cells were excluded by CCR7 positive selection of CD45RO-negative cells. All donors were Caucasian adults living in Nashville, Tennessee. The study's findings and limits: Rarefaction analysis demonstrated incomplete sorted-subset sequencing notwithstanding large depth.

In the case of this clone: Its matching antigen is unknown.

The chain is built from TRBV27 and TRBJ1-2; TRBD1 matches at 7 bases. The sequenced sample consisted of naive CD8+ T cells from PBMCs. The receptor was isolated from a man between 18 and 35 years old in good health. Some clones in this sample may be carry-over from other donors' samples. The DNA for the CDR3 is TGTGCCAGCAGTTTATCGATAGGACAGGCCAACGCCTATGGCTACACCTTC. It translates to CASSLSIGQANAYGYTF.